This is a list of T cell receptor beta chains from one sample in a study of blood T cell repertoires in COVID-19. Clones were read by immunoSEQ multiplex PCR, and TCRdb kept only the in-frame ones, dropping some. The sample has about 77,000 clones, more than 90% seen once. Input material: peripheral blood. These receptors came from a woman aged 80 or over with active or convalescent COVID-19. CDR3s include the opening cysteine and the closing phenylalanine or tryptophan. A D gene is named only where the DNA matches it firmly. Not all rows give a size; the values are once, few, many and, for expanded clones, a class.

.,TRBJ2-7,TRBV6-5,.,TGTGCCAGCAGTTACGGGTCAGGGGCGCCTACGGAGCAGTACTTC,CASSYGSGAPTEQYF
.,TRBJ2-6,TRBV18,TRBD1,TGTGCCAGCTCACTGACAGGGGTCAACTCTGGGGCCAACGTCCTGACTTTC,CASSLTGVNSGANVLTF
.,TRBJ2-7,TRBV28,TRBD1,TGTGCCAGCAGTATAACCGGGACAGGGAAGTACGAGCAGTACTTC,CASSITGTGKYEQYF
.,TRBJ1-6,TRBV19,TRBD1,TGTGCCAGTAGTACTATGACAGGGAGGTATCGTAATTCACCCCTCCACTTT,CASSTMTGRYRNSPLHF
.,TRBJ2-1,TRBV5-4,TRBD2,TGTGCCAGCAGCCGCACTAGCGCGCTAACCTACAATGAGCAGTTCTTC,CASSRTSALTYNEQFF
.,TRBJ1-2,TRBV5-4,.,TGTGCCAGCAGCTTGGCCAGGCCCCCCTCCTATGGCTACACCTTC,CASSLARPPSYGYTF
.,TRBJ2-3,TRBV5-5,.,TGTGCCAGCAGCTTGGCCCGGAGCACAGATACGCAGTATTTT,CASSLARSTDTQYF
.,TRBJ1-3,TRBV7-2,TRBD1,TGTGCCAGCAGCACAGGGGCGTCCTCTGGAAACACCATATATTTT,CASSTGASSGNTIYF
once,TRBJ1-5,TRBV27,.,TGTGCCAGCAGCCCCATAGGAGGCAATCAGCCCCAGCATTTT,CASSPIGGNQPQHF
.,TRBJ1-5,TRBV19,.,TGTGCCAGTAGTATCCGGGGGCCCCAGCATTTT,CASSIRGPQHF
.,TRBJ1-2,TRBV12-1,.,TGTGCCAGCAGCCCCGGCGGGCATAGGGGGTATGGCTACACCTTC,CASSPGGHRGYGYTF
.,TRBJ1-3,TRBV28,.,TGTGCCAGCAGGGGCAGACCGATCAACTCTGGAAACACCATATATTTT,CASRGRPINSGNTIYF
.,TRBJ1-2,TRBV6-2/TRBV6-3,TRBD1,TGTGCCAGCAGTTCTCTTCCGGGACAGGGGAACTATGGCTACACCTTC,CASSSLPGQGNYGYTF
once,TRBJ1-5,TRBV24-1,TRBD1,TGTGCCACCAGTGAACCCACCGGACAGGGAGGCAATCAGCCCCAGCATTTT,CATSEPTGQGGNQPQHF
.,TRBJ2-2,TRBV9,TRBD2,TGTGCCAGCAGCGTAGGGCTAGCGGGGGGGCCCACCGGGGAGCTGTTTTTT,CASSVGLAGGPTGELFF
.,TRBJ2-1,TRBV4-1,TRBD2,TGCGCCAGCAGCCAAGATAGAAGCGGGGGGGCATACAATGAGCAGTTCTTC,CASSQDRSGGAYNEQFF
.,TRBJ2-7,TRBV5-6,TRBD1,TGTGCCAGCAGCTGGGGGACAGGGTCCTCCTACGAGCAGTACTTC,CASSWGTGSSYEQYF
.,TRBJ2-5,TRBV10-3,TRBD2,TGTGCCATCAGTTCCCTTGGACTAGCGGAAGAGACCCAGTACTTC,CAISSLGLAEETQYF
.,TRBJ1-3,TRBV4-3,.,TGCGCCAGCAGCCAAGATGAACAGGGCGGAGGAAACACCATATATTTT,CASSQDEQGGGNTIYF
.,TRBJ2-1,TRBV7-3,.,TGTGCCAGCAGCGCCCTAGGGCGGGGAGCTGGAAATGAGCAGTTCTTC,CASSALGRGAGNEQFF
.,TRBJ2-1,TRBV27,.,TGTGCCAGCAGTTTCTTAGGGGACAATGAGCAGTTCTTC,CASSFLGDNEQFF
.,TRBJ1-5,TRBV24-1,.,TGTGCCACCAGTGACGCAGGGGATGGCAATCAGCCCCAGCATTTT,CATSDAGDGNQPQHF
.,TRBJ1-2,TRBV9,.,TGTGCCAGCAGCGTAGATGACAGGAGATCCTATGGCTACACCTTC,CASSVDDRRSYGYTF
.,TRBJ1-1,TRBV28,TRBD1,TGTGCCAGCATCCCCGGAGGACAGGAGAAAACTGAAGCTTTCTTT,CASIPGGQEKTEAFF
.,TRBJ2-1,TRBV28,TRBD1,TGTGCCAGCAGTTTCCCCAGACAGGGGGGTGGAGATGAGCAGTTCTTC,CASSFPRQGGGDEQFF
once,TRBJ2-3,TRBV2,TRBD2,TGTGCCAGCAGTCGAATCGGGGGGGCAAACCCAACAGATACGCAGTATTTT,CASSRIGGANPTDTQYF
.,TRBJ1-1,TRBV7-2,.,TGTGCCAGCAGCGTGATAGGCAGGGGAGTTTTGGACACTGAAGCTTTCTTT,CASSVIGRGVLDTEAFF
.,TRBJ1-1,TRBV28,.,TGTGCCAGCAGAAAACAGCTAAAGAACACTGAAGCTTTCTTT,CASRKQLKNTEAFF
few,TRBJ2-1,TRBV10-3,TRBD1,TGTGCCATCAGTGAGGGGACAGGGTGGGGCGAGCAGTTCTTC,CAISEGTGWGEQFF
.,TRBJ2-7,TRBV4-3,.,TGCGCCGCGAGAGGACAGAACGACGAGCAGTACTTC,CAARGQNDEQYF
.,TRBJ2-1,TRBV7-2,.,TGTGCCAGCACCCTCGGGGGTGAGCAGTTCTTC,CASTLGGEQFF
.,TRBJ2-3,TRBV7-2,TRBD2,TGTGCCAGCAGCTTAGGGAGCGGGGGGGCCAGTACGCAGTATTTT,CASSLGSGGASTQYF
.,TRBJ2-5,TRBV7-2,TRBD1,TGTGCCAGCAGCTTACTTGACAGGGCCTGGGAGACCCAGTACTTC,CASSLLDRAWETQYF
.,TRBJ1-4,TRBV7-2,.,TGTGCCAGCAGCTTAGCCAGGGGTTCTAATGAAAAACTGTTTTTT,CASSLARGSNEKLFF
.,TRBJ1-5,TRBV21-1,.,TGTGCCAGCAGCAAAGTTTGGCAGGGGGATAGCAATCAGCCCCAGCATTTT,CASSKVWQGDSNQPQHF
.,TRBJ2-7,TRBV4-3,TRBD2,TGCGCCAGCAGCCAGGGGACTAGTTACGAGCAGTACTTC,CASSQGTSYEQYF
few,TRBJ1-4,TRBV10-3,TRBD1,TGTGCCATCAGTGAGTCTCCTGACAGGGGGGAAAAACTGTTTTTT,CAISESPDRGEKLFF
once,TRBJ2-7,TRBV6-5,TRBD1,TGTGCCAGCAGGCGGACAGGGGGCTACGAGCAGTACTTC,CASRRTGGYEQYF
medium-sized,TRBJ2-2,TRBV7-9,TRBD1,TGTGCCAGCAGACCTTCCGGACAGGGCCTGAACACCGGGGAGCTGTTTTTT,CASRPSGQGLNTGELFF
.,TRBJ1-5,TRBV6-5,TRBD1,TGTGCCAGCATCCAGGGGGCGAATGGCAATCAGCCCCAGCATTTT,CASIQGANGNQPQHF